This T cell receptor (beta chain) was observed in a study of blood T cell repertoires in COVID-19. Residents of 20 to 25 US areas, aged about 18 to 100 years, made up the participants. Participants' reported clinical history set cohort assignment. As processed by the authors: Reference gene primer amplification gave estimated nucleated cell counts. Assay used: immunoSEQ multiplex PCR; TCRdb lists only in-frame clones, some missing. V and J calls and clone size are those listed in that table; D and trimming were worked out from the DNA. The data contain hundreds of thousands of clones, about 90% of them singletons. In germline, CDR1 is SGHRS, CDR2 YFSETQ. The CDR3 has 15 amino acids. Trimming removed 0 bases at V and 8 bases at J, with 14 bases between.

This sequence was found in a woman between 25 and 40 years old who had recovered from COVID-19. Sample: PBMCs or T cells enriched from blood (not recorded which). The V call is TRBV5-1, the J call TRBJ1-4, with D maybe TRBD1 (6 bases). CDR3 sequence: CASSLEAGVEEKLFF. The DNA for the CDR3 is TGCGCCAGCAGCTTGGAGGCAGGGGTGGAGGAAAAACTGTTTTTT. The variable domain in full, completed from reference TRBV5-1 and TRBJ1-4, reads KAGVTQTPRYLIKTRGQQVTLSCSPISGHRSVSWYQQTPGQGLQFLFEYFSETQRNKGNFPGRFSGRQFSNSRSEMNVSTLELGDSALYLCASSLEAGVEEKLFFGSGTQLSVL.